This T cell receptor beta chain was retrieved from a study of T cells in Graves' hyperthyroidism and ophthalmopathy. TCR beta CDR3 regions were amplified from RNA. The TCR CDR3 first-round RT-PCR relied on the HTBI primer set. Each CDR3 protein is one row after TCRdb ran MiXCR on the multiplex PCR reads. This table has more than 500,000 distinct CDR3 sequences, about 16% appearing once. The CDR3 is 19 amino acids. Trimming stripped 4 bases from V and 5 bases from J, with 29 bases between. Germline CDR1 and CDR2: SGHRS and YFSETQ. The receptor comes from a woman under 40 with Graves' ophthalmopathy. V gene TRBV5-1 combines with J gene TRBJ2-3, with D perhaps TRBD2 (7 bases). The sequencing sample was made of blood. CDR3 DNA: TGCGCCAGCAGCGAAGGGGGTGTGATCTTTGCGGGAGCGGGAGATACGCAGTATTTT. The encoded protein is CASSEGGVIFAGAGDTQYF.